The clone carrying this T cell receptor beta chain was detected many times. These data come from a study of low-dose radiotherapy and immunotherapy resistance in tumors. Study background: The treatment that patients received was intravenous nivolumab 240 mg every two weeks plus ipilimumab 1 mg/kg every six weeks.

Time point: after trial treatment. This sample's treatment: LDRT plus nivolumab, ipilimumab, low-dose cyclophosphamide and aspirin (RACIN trial). Every donor was treated with nivolumab, ipilimumab, aspirin, low-dose cyclophosphamide and also low-dose radiotherapy. Eligibility was restricted to patients presenting with advanced solid tumors that lacked tumor-infiltrating lymphocytes. Alpha- and beta-chain coverage of first-strand cDNA came from TRAV- and TRBV-specific primers. Both a constant-region primer and a V-primer adapter served to amplify TCRs across 15 to 25 PCR cycles. TCRdb re-called the reads through MiXCR, storing one row per CDR3 protein. The sample carries about 60,000 distinct CDR3 sequences, about 25% recorded once. The TCR comes from a male donor with prostate cancer. Sequencing was performed on PBMCs, taken after low-dose radiotherapy plus immunotherapy.

Written as DNA, the CDR3 is TGTGCCACCGGGGCTCCTGAGCAGTACTTC. Translating it yields CATGAPEQYF. The chain combines TRBV3-1 with TRBJ2-7; D is perhaps TRBD1 or TRBD2 (5 bases each). Germline CDR1 reads LGHDT; CDR2 reads YNNKEL (reference sequence). The length of the CDR3 is 10 residues. The germline V and J ends were trimmed by 10 bases and 7 bases, with 11 bases remaining between them.